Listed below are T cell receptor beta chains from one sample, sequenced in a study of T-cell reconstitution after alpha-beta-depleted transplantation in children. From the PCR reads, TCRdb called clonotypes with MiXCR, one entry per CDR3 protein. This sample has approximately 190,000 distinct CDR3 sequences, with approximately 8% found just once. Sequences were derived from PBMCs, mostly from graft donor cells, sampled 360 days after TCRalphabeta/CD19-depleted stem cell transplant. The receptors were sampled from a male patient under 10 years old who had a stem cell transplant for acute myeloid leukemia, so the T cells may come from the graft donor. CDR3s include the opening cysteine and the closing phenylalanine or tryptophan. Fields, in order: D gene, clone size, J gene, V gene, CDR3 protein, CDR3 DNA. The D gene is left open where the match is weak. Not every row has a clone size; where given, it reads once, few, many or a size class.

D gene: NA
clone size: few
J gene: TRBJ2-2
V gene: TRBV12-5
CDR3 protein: CASGLVQGGSANTGELFF
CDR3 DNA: TGTGCTAGTGGTTTGGTACAGGGGGGGTCCGCGAACACCGGGGAGCTGTTTTTT

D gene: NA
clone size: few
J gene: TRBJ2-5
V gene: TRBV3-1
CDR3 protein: CASSRNHRVQETQYF
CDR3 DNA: TGTGCCAGCAGCCGCAACCACAGGGTCCAAGAGACCCAGTACTTC

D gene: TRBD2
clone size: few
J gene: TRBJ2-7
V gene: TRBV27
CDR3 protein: CASSFPGLAGSVQYF
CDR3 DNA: TGTGCCAGCAGTTTTCCGGGACTAGCGGGCTCTGTGCAGTACTTC

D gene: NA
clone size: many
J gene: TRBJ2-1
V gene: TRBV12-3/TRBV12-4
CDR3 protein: CASIRTAFYNEQFF
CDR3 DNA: TGTGCCAGCATTAGGACAGCGTTTTACAATGAGCAGTTCTTC

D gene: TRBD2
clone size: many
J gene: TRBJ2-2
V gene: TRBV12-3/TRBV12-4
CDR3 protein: CASSFRGEHTGELFF
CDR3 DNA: TGTGCCAGCAGTTTCCGGGGGGAACACACCGGGGAGCTGTTTTTT

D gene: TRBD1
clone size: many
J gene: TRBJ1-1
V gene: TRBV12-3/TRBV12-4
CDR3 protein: CASSLSQGWTEAFF
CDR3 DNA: TGTGCCAGCAGTTTATCACAGGGGTGGACTGAAGCTTTCTTT

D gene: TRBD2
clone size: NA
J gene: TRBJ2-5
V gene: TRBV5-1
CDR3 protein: CASSPLAGVTIQETQYF
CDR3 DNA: TGCGCCAGCAGCCCGCTAGCGGGGGTGACGATCCAAGAGACCCAGTACTTC

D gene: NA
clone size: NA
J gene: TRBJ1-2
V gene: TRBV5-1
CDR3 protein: CARYGYTF
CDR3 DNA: TGCGCCAGATATGGCTACACCTTC

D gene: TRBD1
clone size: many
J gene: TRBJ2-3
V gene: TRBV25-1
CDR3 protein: CASSRTGESDTQYF
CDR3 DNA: TGTGCCAGCAGCCGGACAGGGGAATCAGATACGCAGTATTTT

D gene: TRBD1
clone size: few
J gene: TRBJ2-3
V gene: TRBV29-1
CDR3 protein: CSVRTGEGDTQYF
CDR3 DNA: TGCAGCGTCAGGACAGGGGAGGGAGATACGCAGTATTTT

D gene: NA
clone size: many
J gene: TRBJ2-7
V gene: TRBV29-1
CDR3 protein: CSVEGASYEQYF
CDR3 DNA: TGCAGCGTTGAAGGCGCCTCCTACGAGCAGTACTTC

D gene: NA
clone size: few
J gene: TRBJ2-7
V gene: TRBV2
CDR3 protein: CASIRGRVAYEQYF
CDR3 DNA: TGTGCCAGCATCAGGGGCAGGGTGGCGTACGAGCAGTACTTC

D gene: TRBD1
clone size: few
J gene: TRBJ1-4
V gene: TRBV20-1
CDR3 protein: CSASHRGWDEKLFF
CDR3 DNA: TGCAGTGCTAGCCACAGGGGGTGGGATGAAAAACTGTTTTTT

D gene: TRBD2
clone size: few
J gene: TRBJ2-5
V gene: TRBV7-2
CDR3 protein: CASSFFVSGGGSQGETQYF
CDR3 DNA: TGTGCCAGCAGCTTCTTCGTTAGCGGGGGGGGATCTCAAGGGGAGACCCAGTACTTC

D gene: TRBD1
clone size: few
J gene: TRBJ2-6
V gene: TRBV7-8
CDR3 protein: CASSLSTGASSGANVLTF
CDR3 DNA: TGTGCCAGCAGCTTGTCGACAGGGGCCAGCTCTGGGGCCAACGTCCTGACTTTC

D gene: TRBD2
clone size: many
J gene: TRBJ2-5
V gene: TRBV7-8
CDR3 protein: CASSLGASGGQETQYF
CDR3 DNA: TGTGCCAGCAGCTTAGGGGCTAGCGGGGGGCAAGAGACCCAGTACTTC

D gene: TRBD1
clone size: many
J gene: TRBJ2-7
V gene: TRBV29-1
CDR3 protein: CSFGGDRIYEQYF
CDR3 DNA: TGCAGCTTCGGCGGGGACAGGATCTACGAGCAGTACTTC

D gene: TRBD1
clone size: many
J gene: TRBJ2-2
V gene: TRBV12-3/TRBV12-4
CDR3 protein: CASRRTGADTGELFF
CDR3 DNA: TGTGCCAGCAGAAGGACAGGGGCAGACACCGGGGAGCTGTTTTTT

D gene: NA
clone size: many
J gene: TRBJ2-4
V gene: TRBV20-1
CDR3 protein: CSAQPGIAAKNIQYF
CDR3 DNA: TGCAGTGCCCAGCCAGGGATAGCGGCCAAAAACATTCAGTACTTC

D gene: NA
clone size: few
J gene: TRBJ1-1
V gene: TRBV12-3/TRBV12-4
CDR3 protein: CASSYRAPNTEAFF
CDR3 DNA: TGTGCCAGCAGTTACAGGGCCCCAAACACTGAAGCTTTCTTT

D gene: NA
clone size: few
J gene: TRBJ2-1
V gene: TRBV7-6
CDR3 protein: CASSLRRLGGYNEQFF
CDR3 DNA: TGTGCCAGCAGCTTAAGACGGCTAGGGGGATACAATGAGCAGTTCTTC

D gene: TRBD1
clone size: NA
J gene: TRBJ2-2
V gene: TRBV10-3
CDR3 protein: CAISHPGQGKGTNTGELFF
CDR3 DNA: TGTGCCATCAGTCACCCGGGACAGGGTAAGGGGACGAACACCGGGGAGCTGTTTTTT

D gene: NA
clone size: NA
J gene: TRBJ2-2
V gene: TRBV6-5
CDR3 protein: CASSFVRGSGELFF
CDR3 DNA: TGTGCCAGCAGTTTCGTCCGAGGTAGTGGGGAGCTGTTTTTT

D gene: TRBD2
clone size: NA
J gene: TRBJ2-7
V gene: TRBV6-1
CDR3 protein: CASQGGLAGAYEQYF
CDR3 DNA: TGTGCCAGCCAGGGGGGCCTAGCGGGGGCTTACGAGCAGTACTTC

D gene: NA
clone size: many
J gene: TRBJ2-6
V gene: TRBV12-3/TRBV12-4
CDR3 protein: CASRDSGANVLTF
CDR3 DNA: TGTGCCAGCAGGGACTCTGGGGCCAACGTCCTGACTTTC

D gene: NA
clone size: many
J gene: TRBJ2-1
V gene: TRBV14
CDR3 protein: CASSPGPGDEQFF
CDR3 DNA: TGTGCCAGCAGCCCGGGACCAGGCGATGAGCAGTTCTTC

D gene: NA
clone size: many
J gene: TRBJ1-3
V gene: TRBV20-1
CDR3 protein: CSARNPGSSGNTIYF
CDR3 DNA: TGCAGTGCTAGGAACCCGGGGAGCTCTGGAAACACCATATATTTT

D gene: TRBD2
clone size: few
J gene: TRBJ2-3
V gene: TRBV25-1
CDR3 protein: CASSSIGSGDTDTQYF
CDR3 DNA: TGTGCCAGCAGTTCTATCGGTAGCGGGGACACAGATACGCAGTATTTT

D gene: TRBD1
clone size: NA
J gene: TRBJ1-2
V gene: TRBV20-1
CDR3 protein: CSARTGVAYGYTF
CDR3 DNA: TGCAGTGCCCGGACAGGGGTCGCATATGGCTACACCTTC

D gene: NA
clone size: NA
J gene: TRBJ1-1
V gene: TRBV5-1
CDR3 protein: CASSLERGTEAFF
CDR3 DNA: TGCGCCAGCAGCTTGGAACGGGGCACTGAAGCTTTCTTT

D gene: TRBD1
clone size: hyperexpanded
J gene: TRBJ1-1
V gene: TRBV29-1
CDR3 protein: CSDNRGGVTEAFF
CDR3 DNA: TGCAGCGATAACAGGGGAGGGGTAACTGAAGCTTTCTTT

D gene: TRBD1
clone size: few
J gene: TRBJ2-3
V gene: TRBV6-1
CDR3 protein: CASRADRGRTTISTDTQYF
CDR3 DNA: TGTGCCAGCAGAGCGGACAGGGGGAGAACAACCATTAGCACAGATACGCAGTATTTT

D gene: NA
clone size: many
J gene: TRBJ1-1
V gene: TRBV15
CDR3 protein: CATSRDTALWTEAFF
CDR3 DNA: TGTGCCACCAGCAGGGACACAGCACTTTGGACTGAAGCTTTCTTT

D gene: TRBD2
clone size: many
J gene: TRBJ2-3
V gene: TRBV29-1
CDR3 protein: CSVGLAGLTDTQYF
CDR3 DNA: TGCAGCGTCGGACTAGCGGGACTCACAGATACGCAGTATTTT

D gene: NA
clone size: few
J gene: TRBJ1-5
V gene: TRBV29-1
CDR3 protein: CSAGTTNQPQHF
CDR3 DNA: TGCAGCGCCGGGACAACAAATCAGCCCCAGCATTTT

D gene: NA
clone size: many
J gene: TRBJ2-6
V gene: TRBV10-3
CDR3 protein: CATKGVALSLSGANVLTF
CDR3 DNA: TGTGCCACCAAGGGGGTTGCTCTCTCTCTCTCTGGGGCCAACGTCCTGACTTTC

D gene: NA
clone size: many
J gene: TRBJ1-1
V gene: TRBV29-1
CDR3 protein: CSVEEPRWVNTEAFF
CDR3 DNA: TGCAGCGTTGAAGAACCTAGGTGGGTGAACACTGAAGCTTTCTTT

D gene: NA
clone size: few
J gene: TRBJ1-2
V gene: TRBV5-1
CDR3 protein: CASRLGGTYGYTF
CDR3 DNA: TGCGCCAGCAGACTGGGGGGCACCTATGGCTACACCTTC

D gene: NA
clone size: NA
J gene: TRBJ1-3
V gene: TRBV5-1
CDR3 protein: CASTIDSFAGNTIYF
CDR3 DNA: TGCGCCAGCACCATCGACTCGTTCGCTGGAAACACCATATATTTT

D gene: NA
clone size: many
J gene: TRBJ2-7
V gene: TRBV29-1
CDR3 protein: CSVEQVDAYEQYF
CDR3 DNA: TGCAGCGTTGAGCAGGTCGACGCCTACGAGCAGTACTTC

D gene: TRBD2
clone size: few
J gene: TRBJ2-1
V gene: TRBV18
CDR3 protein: CASSPRATSGSEYNEQFF
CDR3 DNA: TGTGCCAGCTCACCAAGGGCGACTAGCGGGAGTGAATACAATGAGCAGTTCTTC

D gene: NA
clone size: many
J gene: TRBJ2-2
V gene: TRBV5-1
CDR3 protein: CASSLERGLTGELFF
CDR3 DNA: TGCGCCAGCAGCTTGGAAAGGGGGTTGACCGGGGAGCTGTTTTTT

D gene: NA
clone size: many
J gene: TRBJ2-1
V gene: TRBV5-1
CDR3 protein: CASSLQGHEQFF
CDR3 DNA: TGCGCCAGCAGTTTACAGGGCCATGAGCAGTTCTTC

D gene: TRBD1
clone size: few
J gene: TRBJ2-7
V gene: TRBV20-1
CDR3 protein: CSAKLWTGPYEQYF
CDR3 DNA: TGCAGTGCTAAACTGTGGACAGGGCCCTACGAGCAGTACTTC

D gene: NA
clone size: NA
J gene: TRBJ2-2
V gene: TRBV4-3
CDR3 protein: CASSQDGIPGTGELFF
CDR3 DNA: TGCGCCAGCAGCCAGGACGGGATACCGGGCACCGGGGAGTTGTTTTTT

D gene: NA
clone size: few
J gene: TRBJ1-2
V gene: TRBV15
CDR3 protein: CATSRNREGDYGYTF
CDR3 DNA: TGTGCCACCAGCCGCAACAGGGAAGGGGACTATGGCTACACCTTC

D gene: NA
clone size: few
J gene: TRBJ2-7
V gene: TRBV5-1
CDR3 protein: CASSFVQGQGSYEQYF
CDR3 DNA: TGCGCCAGCAGCTTCGTCCAGGGGCAAGGCTCCTACGAGCAGTACTTC

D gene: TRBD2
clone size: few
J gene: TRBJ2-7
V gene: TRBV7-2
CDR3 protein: CASSCVGRDYDLEQYF
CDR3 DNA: TGTGCCAGCAGCTGCGTGGGCCGGGACTACGACCTCGAGCAGTACTTC

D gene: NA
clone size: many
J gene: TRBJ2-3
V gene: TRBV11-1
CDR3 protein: CASSSRATTDTQYF
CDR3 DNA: TGTGCCAGCAGCTCTCGCGCCACCACAGATACGCAGTATTTT

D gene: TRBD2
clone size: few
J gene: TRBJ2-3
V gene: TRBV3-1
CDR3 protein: CASSRGSGRPPMDTQYF
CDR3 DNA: TGTGCCAGCAGCCGGGGGAGCGGGAGGCCCCCCATGGATACGCAGTATTTT

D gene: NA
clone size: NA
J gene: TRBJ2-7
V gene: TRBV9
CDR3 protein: CASSVGGAPAYEQYF
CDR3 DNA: TGTGCCAGCAGCGTAGGGGGGGCACCAGCCTACGAGCAGTACTTC

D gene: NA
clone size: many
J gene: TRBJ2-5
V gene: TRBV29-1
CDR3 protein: CSVGSRQETQYF
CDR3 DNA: TGCAGCGTTGGGAGCCGACAAGAGACCCAGTACTTC

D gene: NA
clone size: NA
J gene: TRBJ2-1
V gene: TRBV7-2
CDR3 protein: CASSLGWSYNEQFF
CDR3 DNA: TGTGCCAGCAGCTTAGGATGGAGCTACAATGAGCAGTTCTTC

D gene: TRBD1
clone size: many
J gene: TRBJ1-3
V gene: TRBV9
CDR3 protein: CASSQGAGNTIYF
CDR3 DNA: TGTGCCAGCAGCCAGGGGGCTGGAAACACCATATATTTT

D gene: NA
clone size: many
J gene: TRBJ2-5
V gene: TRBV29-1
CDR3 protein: CSVDDGMYLQETQYF
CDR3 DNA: TGCAGCGTTGACGACGGGATGTACCTCCAAGAGACCCAGTACTTC